One sample yielded the 4 T cell receptor beta chains listed below, sequenced in a study of CD8 T cells in Susac syndrome (dated by TCRdb to between 2018 and 2021). Library construction relied on the immunoSEQ multiplex PCR assay. RNA was extracted using the RNeasy kit, and about 0.5 to 1 ug of the RNA was reverse transcribed with random hexamers. TCRdb handled the public reads itself, with Q25 trimming in fastp and clone calling in MiXCR, and kept productive beta chains. CDR3 protein duplicates are merged, each entry listing the most common genes and DNA. The sample has roughly 140,000 distinct CDR3 sequences on record, around 95% of them singletons. The ten largest clonotypes hold 0.15% of the sample. Sequencing used CD8+ T cells from PBMCs. All receptors derive from a human donor with multiple sclerosis.

The V call is TRBV27, the J call TRBJ2-1, with TRBD2 matching over 7 bases. Trimming took 3 bases from V and 6 from J; bases not matched to a gene: 2. The CDR3 contains 13 residues. CDR1 and CDR2 from the germline V gene are MNHEY and SMNVEV (reference sequence). Here the CDR3 DNA reads TGTGCCAGCAGTTTTGGGACTACCAATGAGCAGTTCTTC. It translates to CASSFGTTNEQFF.

The chain links TRBV9 to TRBJ1-1; D might be TRBD1 (5 bases). Per germline, CDR1 SGDLS and CDR2 YYNGEE. With 3 bases removed from V and 2 bases from J, the gap between germline ends came to 11 bases. The CDR3 has 14 amino acids. The CDR3 sequence is CASSGTTSNTEAFF. In DNA form, the CDR3 reads TGTGCCAGCAGCGGGACAACCTCTAACACTGAAGCTTTCTTT.

The chain has TRBV29-1 and TRBJ2-5; D ambiguous. CDR3 length equals 12 residues. From germline, CDR1 is SQVTM and CDR2 ANQGSEA. V shed 1 base and J shed 1 base, with 4 bases lying between them. The CDR3 sequence: CSVEGIQETQYF. CDR3 bases: TGCAGCGTTGAAGGGATCCAAGAGACCCAGTACTTC.

The V call is TRBV20-1, the J call TRBJ2-7; a possible D gene is TRBD2 (6 bases). CDR1 and CDR2 (germline): DFQATT, SNEGSKA (reference sequence). The V and J ends lost 4 bases and 3 bases respectively, with 19 bases between them. The CDR3 has 15 amino acids. CDR3 bases: TGCAGTGCTAACCCGGAGGGGACCCTCTTCTACGAGCAGTACTTC. Translating gives CSANPEGTLFYEQYF.